The 6 T cell receptor beta chains given below trace back to one sample, sequenced in a study of cytomegalovirus exposure and HLA in healthy donors. Use of 60 Vbeta and 13 Jbeta primers characterized the PCR. Data came from immunoSEQ multiplex PCR; TCRdb stores just in-frame clones and leaves some out. Among about 110,000 clones listed, 75% were seen once. Input material: PBMCs. The receptors were gathered from a man aged 40-55 years in good health and CMV-seronegative.

The chain couples TRBV29-1 to TRBJ1-4; 7 positions match TRBD1. This CDR3 is built from 13 residues. Germline CDR1 SQVTM, CDR2 ANQGSEA. The V segment lost 6 bases and the J segment 8 bases; nucleotides outside the gene matches: 9. The CDR3 is CSVGTAPGEKLFF. CDR3 sequence (DNA): TGCAGCGTGGGGACAGCGCCTGGAGAAAAACTGTTTTTT.

This CDR3 is CATGAGSGVNTGELFF. DNA for the CDR3: TGTGCCACGGGGGCTGGGAGCGGGGTTAACACCGGGGAGCTGTTTTTT. This rearrangement joins TRBV10-3 to TRBJ2-2; TRBD2 is a possible D gene (7 bases). The CDR3 loop spans 16 amino acids. Germline CDR1 and CDR2: ENHRY and SYGVKD. Deletions cut 10 bases from V and 2 bases from J, with 20 bases between.

The CDR3: CASSKDSGQGAYEQYF. CDR3 coding DNA: TGTGCCAGCAGCAAAGATAGTGGACAGGGGGCATACGAGCAGTACTTC. The rearrangement joins TRBV7-2 to TRBJ2-7; 11 nucleotides line up with TRBD1. CDR3 length equals 16 residues. CDR1 and CDR2 (germline): SGHTA, FQGNSA. V shed 5 bases and J 4 bases; nucleotides not matched to a gene: 10. The whole variable domain, remainder taken from reference TRBV7-2 and TRBJ2-7, is GAGVSQSPSNKVTEKGKDVELRCDPISGHTALYWYRQSLGQGLEFLIYFQGNSAPDKSGLPSDRFSAERTGGSVSTLTIQRTQQEDSAVYLCASSKDSGQGAYEQYFGPGTRLTVT.

V usage is TRBV7-2 and J usage is TRBJ2-3; the match to TRBD2 covers 8 bases. V lost 5 bases and J lost 4; bases outside the gene matches: 8. CDR1 is SGHTA and CDR2 is FQGNSA in the germline V gene. CDR3 length equals 15 residues. DNA for the CDR3: TGTGCCAGCAGCCCTTGGACTAGCTCATCAGATACGCAGTATTTT. It specifies CASSPWTSSSDTQYF.

This clone appeared once. The chain combines TRBV5-4 with TRBJ2-3; D remains ambiguous. The CDR3 runs 13 residues. V was clipped by 5 bases and J by 6 bases, with 13 bases between them. Germline V gene lookup returns CDR1 SGHNT and CDR2 YYREEE (reference sequence). The CDR3 region is CASSLAGSDTQYF. In DNA form, the CDR3 reads TGTGCCAGCAGTTTAGCCGGCAGTGATACGCAGTATTTT.

The rearrangement joins TRBV6-5 to TRBJ1-2; the D is unclear. This CDR3 is 14 amino acids long. From germline, CDR1 is MNHEY and CDR2 SVGAGI. V lost 4 bases, J lost 6 bases, and 15 bases lay in between. CDR3 sequence: CASSSPLGVDGYTF. For the CDR3, the DNA is TGTGCCAGCAGTTCCCCTCTCGGGGTAGATGGCTACACCTTC.